This T cell receptor beta chain was sequenced during a study of PD-1 blockade in classical Hodgkin lymphoma. Study-wide results and limits: Still unresolved is the cause of the repertoire differences, which may be disease activity or prior therapy. Reports described newly diagnosed patients as having lower baseline TCR diversity than healthy donors. By cycle point C4D1, TCR diversity had risen significantly in CD4+ cells (but not CD8+ cells).

Time point described: cycle 4 day 1 (C4D1), after five to seven weeks of nivolumab. Every one of the patients relapsed after autologous stem cell transplantation (brentuximab vedotin exposure was variable). The CDR3 sequence is 11 residues long. Germline-derived CDR1 and CDR2 are LNHDA and SQIVND (reference sequence). The V end lost 2 bases, the J end lost 8 bases, and 6 bases lay between the germline ends. Details on this clone: Antigen specificity is unknown.

Libraries were prepared by immunoSEQ multiplex PCR; TCRdb keeps only in-frame clonotypes and omits some of them. Among 90,000 to 110,000 clones listed, approximately 89% were seen once. The receptor was isolated from a human donor with classical Hodgkin lymphoma. V and J are TRBV19 and TRBJ1-1, with D possibly being TRBD1 (6 bases). The starting material was peripheral blood mononuclear cells (PBMCs), obtained before the fourth cycle of nivolumab. DNA for the CDR3: TGTGCCAGTAGTATACAGGGGGAAGCTTTCTTT. Protein: CASSIQGEAFF.